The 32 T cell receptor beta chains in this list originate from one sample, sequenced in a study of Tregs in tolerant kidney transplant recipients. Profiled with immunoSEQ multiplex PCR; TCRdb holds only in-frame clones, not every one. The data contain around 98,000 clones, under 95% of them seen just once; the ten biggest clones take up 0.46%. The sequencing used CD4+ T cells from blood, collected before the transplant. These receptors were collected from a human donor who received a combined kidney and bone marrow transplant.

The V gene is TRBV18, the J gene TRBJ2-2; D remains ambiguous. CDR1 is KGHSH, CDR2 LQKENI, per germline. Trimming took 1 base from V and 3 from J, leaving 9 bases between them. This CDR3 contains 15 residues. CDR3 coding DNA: TGTGCCAGCTCACCACGCAGGATCGACACCGGGGAGCTGTTTTTT. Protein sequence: CASSPRRIDTGELFF.

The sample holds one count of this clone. In DNA, the CDR3 is TGTGCCAGCAGATACAGCGGGCGTACAGATACGCAGTATTTT. Amino acid sequence: CASRYSGRTDTQYF. The chain employs TRBV7-9 and TRBJ2-3; tentatively, D is TRBD2 (6 bases). Germline V gene sequence: CDR1 SEHNR, CDR2 FQNEAQ (reference sequence). The V and J ends lost 6 bases and 3 bases respectively, with 13 bases between them. CDR3 size: 14 residues.

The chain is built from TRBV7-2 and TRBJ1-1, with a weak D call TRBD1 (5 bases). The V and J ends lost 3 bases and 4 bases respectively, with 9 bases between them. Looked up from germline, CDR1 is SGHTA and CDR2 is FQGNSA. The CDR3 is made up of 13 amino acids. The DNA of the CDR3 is TGTGCCAGCAGCTTGGGGGGGATCACTGAAGCTTTCTTT. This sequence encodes CASSLGGITEAFF.

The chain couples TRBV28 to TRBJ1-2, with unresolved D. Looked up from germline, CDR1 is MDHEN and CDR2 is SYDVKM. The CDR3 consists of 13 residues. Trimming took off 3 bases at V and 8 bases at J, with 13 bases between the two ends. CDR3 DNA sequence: TGTGCCAGCAGTTTCCGGGGAGTGAGGGGCTACACCTTC. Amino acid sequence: CASSFRGVRGYTF.

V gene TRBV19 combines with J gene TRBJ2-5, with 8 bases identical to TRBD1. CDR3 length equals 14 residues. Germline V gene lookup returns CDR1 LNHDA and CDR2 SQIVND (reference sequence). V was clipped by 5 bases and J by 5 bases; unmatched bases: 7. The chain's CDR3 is CASSVSTGGETQYF. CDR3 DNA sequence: TGTGCCAGTAGTGTATCAACAGGGGGTGAGACCCAGTACTTC.

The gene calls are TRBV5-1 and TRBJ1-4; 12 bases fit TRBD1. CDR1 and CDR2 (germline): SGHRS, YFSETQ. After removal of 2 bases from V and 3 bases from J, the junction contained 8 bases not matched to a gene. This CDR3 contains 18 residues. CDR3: CASSLPPGQGAPNEKLFF. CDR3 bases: TGCGCCAGCAGCTTACCACCGGGACAGGGGGCACCTAATGAAAAACTGTTTTTT.

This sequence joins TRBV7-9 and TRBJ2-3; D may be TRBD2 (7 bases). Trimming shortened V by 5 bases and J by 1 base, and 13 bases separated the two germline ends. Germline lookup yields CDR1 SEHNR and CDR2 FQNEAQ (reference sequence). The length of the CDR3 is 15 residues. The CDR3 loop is CASSPRGAGTDTQYF. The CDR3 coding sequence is TGTGCCAGCAGCCCCCGGGGGGCCGGCACAGATACGCAGTATTTT.

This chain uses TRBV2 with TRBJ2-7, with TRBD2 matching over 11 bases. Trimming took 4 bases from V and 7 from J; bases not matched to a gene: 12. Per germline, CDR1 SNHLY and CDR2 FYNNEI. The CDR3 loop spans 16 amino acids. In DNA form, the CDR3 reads TGTGCCAGCAGTGGAGGGCTAGCGGGGGGTGGTAGGGAGCAGTACTTC. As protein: CASSGGLAGGGREQYF. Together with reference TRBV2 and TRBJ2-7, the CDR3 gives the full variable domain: EPEVTQTPSHQVTQMGQEVILRCVPISNHLYFYWYRQILGQKVEFLVSFYNNEISEKSEIFDDQFSVERPDGSNFTLKIRSTKLEDSAMYFCASSGGLAGGGREQYFGPGTRLTVT.

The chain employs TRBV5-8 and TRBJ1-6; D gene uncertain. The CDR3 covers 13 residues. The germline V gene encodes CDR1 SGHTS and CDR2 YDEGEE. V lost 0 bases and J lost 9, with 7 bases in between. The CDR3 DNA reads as TGTGCCAGCAGCTTGGCACGGGTTTCACCCCTCCACTTT. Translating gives CASSLARVSPLHF. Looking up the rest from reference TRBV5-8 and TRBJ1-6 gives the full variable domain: EAGVTQSPTHLIKTRGQQATLRCSPISGHTSVYWYQQALGLGLQFLLWYDEGEERNRGNFPPRFSGRQFPNYSSELNVNALELEDSALYLCASSLARVSPLHFGNGTRLTVT.

CDR3 in amino acids: CASSLMGQNNSPLHF. DNA for the CDR3: TGTGCCAGCAGCTTAATGGGACAGAATAATTCACCCCTCCACTTT. The rearrangement joins TRBV7-2 to TRBJ1-6; 7 bases line up with TRBD1. V trimming: 2 bases; J trimming: 5 bases; junction bases outside the gene matches: 3. Germline CDR1 SGHTA, CDR2 FQGNSA. The CDR3 runs 15 residues.

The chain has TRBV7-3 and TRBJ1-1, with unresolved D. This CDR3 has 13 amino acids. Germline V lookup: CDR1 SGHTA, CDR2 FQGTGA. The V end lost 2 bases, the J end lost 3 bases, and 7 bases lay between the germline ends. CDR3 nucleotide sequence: TGTGCCAGCAGCTTACTTCGGGACACTGAAGCTTTCTTT. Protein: CASSLLRDTEAFF.

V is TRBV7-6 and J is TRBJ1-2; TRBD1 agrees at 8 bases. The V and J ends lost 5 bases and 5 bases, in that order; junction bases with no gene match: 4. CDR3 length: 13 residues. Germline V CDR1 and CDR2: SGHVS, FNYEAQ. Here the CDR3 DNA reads TGTGCCAGCAGCGCGGACAGGGATTATGGCTACACCTTC. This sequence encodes CASSADRDYGYTF.

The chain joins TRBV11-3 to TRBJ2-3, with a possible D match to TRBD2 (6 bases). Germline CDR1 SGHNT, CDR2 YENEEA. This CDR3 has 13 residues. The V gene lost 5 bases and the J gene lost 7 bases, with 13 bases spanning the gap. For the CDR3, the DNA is TGTGCCAGCAGCGCCCGACTAGTGTATACGCAGTATTTT. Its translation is CASSARLVYTQYF.

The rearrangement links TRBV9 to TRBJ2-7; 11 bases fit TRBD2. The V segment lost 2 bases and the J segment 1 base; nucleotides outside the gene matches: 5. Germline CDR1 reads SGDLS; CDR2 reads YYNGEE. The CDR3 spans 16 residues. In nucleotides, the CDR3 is TGTGCCAGCAGCGTGGGGACTAGCGGATTATCCTACGAGCAGTACTTC. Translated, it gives CASSVGTSGLSYEQYF.

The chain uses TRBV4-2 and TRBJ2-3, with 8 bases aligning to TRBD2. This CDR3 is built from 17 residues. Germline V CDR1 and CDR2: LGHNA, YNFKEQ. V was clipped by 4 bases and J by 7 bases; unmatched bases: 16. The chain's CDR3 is CASSPRFSGVSRYTQYF. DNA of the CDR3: TGTGCCAGCAGCCCTCGATTTAGCGGGGTCTCCCGGTATACGCAGTATTTT.

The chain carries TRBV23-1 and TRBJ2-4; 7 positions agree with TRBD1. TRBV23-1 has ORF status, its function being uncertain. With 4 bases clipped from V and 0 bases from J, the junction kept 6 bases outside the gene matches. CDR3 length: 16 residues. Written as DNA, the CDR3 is TGCGCCAGCAGTCGAAACAGGGGTCTAGCCAAAAACATTCAGTACTTC. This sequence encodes CASSRNRGLAKNIQYF.

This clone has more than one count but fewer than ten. The CDR3 DNA is TGTGCCACCAGCAGAGATGGACAGGGGATGGATACGCAGTATTTT. This gives the protein CATSRDGQGMDTQYF. The J gene is TRBJ2-3, the V gene TRBV15; 9 bases match TRBD1. Germline V gene sequence: CDR1 LNHNV, CDR2 YYDKDF (reference sequence). CDR3 length: 15 amino acids. Trimming cost V 0 bases and J 6 bases; bases outside gene matches: 4.

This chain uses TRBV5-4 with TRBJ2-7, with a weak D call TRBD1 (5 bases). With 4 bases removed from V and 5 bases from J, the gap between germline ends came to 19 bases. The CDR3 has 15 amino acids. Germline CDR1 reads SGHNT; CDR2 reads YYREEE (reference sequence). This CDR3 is CASSPRTLKPDEQYF. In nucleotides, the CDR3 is TGTGCCAGCAGCCCCCGGACACTTAAACCGGACGAGCAGTACTTC.

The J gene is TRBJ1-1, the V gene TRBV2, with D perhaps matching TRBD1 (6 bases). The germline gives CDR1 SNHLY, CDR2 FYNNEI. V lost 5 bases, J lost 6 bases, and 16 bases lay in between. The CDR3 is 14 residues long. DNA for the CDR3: TGTGCCAGCAGTCCAACATCCCAGGGGCCTGAAGCTTTCTTT. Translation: CASSPTSQGPEAFF.

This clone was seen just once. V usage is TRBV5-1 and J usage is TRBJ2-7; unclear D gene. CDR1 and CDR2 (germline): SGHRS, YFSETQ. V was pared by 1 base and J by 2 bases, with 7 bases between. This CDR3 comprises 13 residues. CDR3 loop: CASSLNVAYEQYF. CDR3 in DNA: TGCGCCAGCAGCTTGAACGTAGCCTACGAGCAGTACTTC.

The CDR3 loop is CASSLRGDNYGYTF. In DNA, the CDR3 is TGTGCCAGCAGCTTACGAGGAGATAACTATGGCTACACCTTC. The chain uses TRBV7-3 and TRBJ1-2; D remains ambiguous. Per germline, CDR1 SGHTA and CDR2 FQGTGA. V was pared by 2 bases and J by 1 base, with 8 bases between. This CDR3 has 14 amino acids.

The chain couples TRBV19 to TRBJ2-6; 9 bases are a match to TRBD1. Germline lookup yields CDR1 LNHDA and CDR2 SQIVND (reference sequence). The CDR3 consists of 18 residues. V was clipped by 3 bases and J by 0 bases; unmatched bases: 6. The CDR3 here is CASSMGQGDLSGANVLTF. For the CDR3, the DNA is TGTGCCAGTAGTATGGGACAGGGTGACCTCTCTGGGGCCAACGTCCTGACTTTC.

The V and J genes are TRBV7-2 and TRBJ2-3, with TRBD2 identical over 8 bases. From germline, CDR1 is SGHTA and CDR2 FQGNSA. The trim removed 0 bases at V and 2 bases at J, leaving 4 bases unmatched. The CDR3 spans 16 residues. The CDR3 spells CASSLALAGHTDTQYF. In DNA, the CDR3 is TGTGCCAGCAGCTTAGCTCTAGCGGGCCACACAGATACGCAGTATTTT.

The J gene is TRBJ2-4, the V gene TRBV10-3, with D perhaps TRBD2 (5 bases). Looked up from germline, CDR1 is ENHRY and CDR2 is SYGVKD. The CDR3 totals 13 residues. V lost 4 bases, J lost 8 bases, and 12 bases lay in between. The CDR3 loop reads CAISVEGTDIQYF. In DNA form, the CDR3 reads TGTGCCATCAGTGTTGAGGGAACGGACATTCAGTACTTC.

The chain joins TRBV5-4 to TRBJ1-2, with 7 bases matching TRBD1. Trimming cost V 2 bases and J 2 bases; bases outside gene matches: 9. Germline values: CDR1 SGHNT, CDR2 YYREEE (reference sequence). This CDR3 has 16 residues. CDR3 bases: TGTGCCAGCAGCTTAGGTACAGGGGCCACGAACTATGGCTACACCTTC. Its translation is CASSLGTGATNYGYTF. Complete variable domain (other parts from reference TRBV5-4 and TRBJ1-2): ETGVTQSPTHLIKTRGQQVTLRCSSQSGHNTVSWYQQALGQGPQFIFQYYREEENGRGNFPPRFSGLQFPNYSSELNVNALELDDSALYLCASSLGTGATNYGYTFGSGTRLTVV.

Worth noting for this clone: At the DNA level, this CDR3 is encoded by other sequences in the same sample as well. CDR3 in amino acids: CASSAKDSSPSPLHF. CDR3 sequence (DNA): TGTGCCAGCTCAGCGAAGGACAGCTCACCATCCCCCCTCCACTTT. The chain uses TRBV18 and TRBJ1-6, with D possibly being TRBD1 (6 bases). This CDR3 contains 15 residues. With 5 bases removed from V and 13 bases from J, the gap between germline ends came to 21 bases. Germline CDR1 reads KGHSH; CDR2 reads LQKENI. Complete variable domain (other parts from reference TRBV18 and TRBJ1-6): NAGVMQNPRHLVRRRGQEARLRCSPMKGHSHVYWYRQLPEEGLKFMVYLQKENIIDESGMPKERFSAEFPKEGPSILRIQQVVRGDSAAYFCASSAKDSSPSPLHFGNGTRLTVT.

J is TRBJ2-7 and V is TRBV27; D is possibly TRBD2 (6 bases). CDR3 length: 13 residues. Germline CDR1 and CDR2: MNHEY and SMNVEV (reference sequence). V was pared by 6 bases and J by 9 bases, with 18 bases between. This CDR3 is CASRRGYEIGQYF. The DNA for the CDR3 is TGTGCCAGCAGGCGGGGCTATGAGATAGGGCAGTACTTC.

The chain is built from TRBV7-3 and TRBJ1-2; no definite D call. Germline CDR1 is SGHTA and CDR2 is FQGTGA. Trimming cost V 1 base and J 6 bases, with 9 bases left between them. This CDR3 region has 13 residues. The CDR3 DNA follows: TGTGCCAGCAGCTTAAGAGCGGGCCATGGCTACACCTTC. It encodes CASSLRAGHGYTF.

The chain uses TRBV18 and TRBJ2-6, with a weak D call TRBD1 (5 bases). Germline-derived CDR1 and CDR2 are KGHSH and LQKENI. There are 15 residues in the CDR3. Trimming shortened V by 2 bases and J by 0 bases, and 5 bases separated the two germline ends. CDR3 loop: CASSPGASGANVLTF. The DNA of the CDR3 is TGTGCCAGCTCACCAGGGGCCTCTGGGGCCAACGTCCTGACTTTC. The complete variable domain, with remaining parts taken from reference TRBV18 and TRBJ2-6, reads NAGVMQNPRHLVRRRGQEARLRCSPMKGHSHVYWYRQLPEEGLKFMVYLQKENIIDESGMPKERFSAEFPKEGPSILRIQQVVRGDSAAYFCASSPGASGANVLTFGAGSRLTVL.

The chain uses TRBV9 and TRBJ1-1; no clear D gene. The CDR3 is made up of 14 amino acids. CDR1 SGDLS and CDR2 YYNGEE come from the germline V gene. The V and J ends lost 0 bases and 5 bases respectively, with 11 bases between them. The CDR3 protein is CASSVALEGTEAFF. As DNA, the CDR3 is TGTGCCAGCAGCGTAGCTTTAGAGGGTACTGAAGCTTTCTTT.

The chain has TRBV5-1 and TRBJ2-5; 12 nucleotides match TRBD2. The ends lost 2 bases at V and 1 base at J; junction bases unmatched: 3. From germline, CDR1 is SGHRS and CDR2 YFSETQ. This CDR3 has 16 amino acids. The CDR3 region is CASSFGLAGSQETQYF. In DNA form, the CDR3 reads TGCGCCAGCAGCTTCGGACTAGCGGGGTCCCAAGAGACCCAGTACTTC.

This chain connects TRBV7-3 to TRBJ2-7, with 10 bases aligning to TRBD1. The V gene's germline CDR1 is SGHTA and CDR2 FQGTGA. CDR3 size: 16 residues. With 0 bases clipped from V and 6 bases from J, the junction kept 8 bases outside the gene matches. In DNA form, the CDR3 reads TGTGCCAGCAGCTTAACAGCGGGGACAGGGGCCTCCGAGCAGTACTTC. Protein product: CASSLTAGTGASEQYF. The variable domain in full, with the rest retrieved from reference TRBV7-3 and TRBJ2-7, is GAGVSQTPSNKVTEKGKYVELRCDPISGHTALYWYRQSLGQGPEFLIYFQGTGAADDSGLPNDRFFAVRPEGSVSTLKIQRTERGDSAVYLCASSLTAGTGASEQYFGPGTRLTVT.